The T cell receptor beta chain described here comes from a study of T cells in women clearing cervical HPV infection (dated 2018 in TCRdb). About the investigation overall: Cases were approximately 25 women with histologically confirmed HPV16-related CIN3 or worse, including 2 invasive cancers. Nested within Costa Rica's Guanacaste HPV Natural History Study, an exploratory proof-of-principle case-control study compared TCR repertoires across cervical HPV16 outcomes. Cases were matched to controls by age within five years and by the year the sample was collected. In the parent cohort, some 10,000 women aged 18 or older were enrolled in Guanacaste, Costa Rica, during about 1993 to 1994 and were followed for six to seven years. The controls were 25 or so women whose single incident HPV16 infection cleared within 12 months with no development of precancer or cancer. Blood from cases was drawn at the visit where the lesion was first identified, while blood from controls was drawn once the infection was no longer detected. As quality controls, five blinded duplicates were added to each group, bringing the total to 60 or so samples made up of around 50 participants and approximately ten replicates. Among cases, blood sampling occurred a median of about 150 days after lesion detection, with an interquartile range of about 90 to 200 days. Because only a few women had HLA typing data, the possibility that HLA type acted as a confounder could not be ruled out. Median age was about 30 years in cases versus just over 37 in controls, and baseline characteristics did not differ significantly. On the study overall, not on this receptor specifically: Because of the cross-sectional design, the study could not determine whether the associations came before infection or resulted from infection, and neither effector/memory subsets nor HPV-specific T cells were isolated. TCR repertoire richness was significantly higher in CIN3+ cases than in controls across sequencing depths, while evenness did not differ. By combining richness with V gene abundances, random forest classifiers separated cases from controls with an estimated AUC of about 0.82. TRBV6-7 relative abundance was lower in cases than in controls (around 0.11% versus 0.15%; Bonferroni P = 0.0008). Because T-cell numbers per sample were unknown, differences in richness could reflect varying T-cell content rather than repertoire biology.

TCR beta CDR3 regions were amplified by multiplex PCR from an average of 1200 ng genomic DNA per sample using the immunoSEQ assay. Primer bias was corrected in the assay by using a complete synthetic TCR repertoire to establish an amplification baseline. Amplicons were sequenced on the Illumina platform. The authors' analysis ran thus. Sequences were error-corrected by clustering with frequency ratios and a modified nearest-neighbor algorithm and were then analyzed in the immunoSEQ Analyzer with IMGT gene definitions. TCR richness and evenness were averaged over 20 rarefaction repeats at each rarefaction depth, excluding samples with fewer sequences than the depth. V, D and J gene relative abundances were compared between groups with Wilcoxon rank sum tests, applying FDR correction. Blinded duplicates gave an intraclass correlation of roughly 95% for TCR richness and an average of about 76% across 66 gene segments. Entries here come from immuneACCESS through TCRdb and include only in-frame sequences with V and J called. Some clones fail to appear in such tables; in the studies checked, an unresolved V gene covers under half of the shortfall, and the cause of the remainder is unknown. V and J calls and clone size are as listed in that table; D and trimming were resolved from the DNA. This sample's table has entries for tens of thousands of clones. Jointly, the top ten make up around 3.1% of the sample.

As concerns this clone: It lacks a known antigen. The read stops 3 residues short of the end of the CDR3; the missing end is completed from the germline J gene.

Unmatched junction bases come to 3, with V trimmed by 0 bases and J by 5 bases. The CDR3 runs 14 amino acids, cysteine and phenylalanine included. The CDR3 was read in part: 33 bases, with the frame set at base 1. According to the germline V gene, CDR1 reads SGHRS and CDR2 reads YFSETQ. Every participant had a single incident cervical HPV16 infection, and women with prevalent HPV16 infections were excluded. Cervical HPV DNA was detected by MY09/MY11 PCR, and genotyping was performed by dot-blot hybridization. Fifteen mL of heparinized blood were centrifuged, and the buffy coat was split into aliquots, frozen at -30 degrees C, and then kept at -80 degrees C. QIAGEN kits were used to extract genomic DNA from buffy coat specimens.

Sequencing was performed on blood buffy coat. Rearrangement joined TRBV5-1 to TRBJ1-2, with 8 middle bases fitting TRBD1. The receptor's source is a woman between 18 and 69 years old with a cervical HPV16 infection that either progressed to CIN3+ or cleared (not recorded which). The sequenced CDR3 bases are TGCGCCAGCAGCTTGGGACAGGGGCCATATGGC. Its translation is CASSLGQGPYG. The complete CDR3 sequence is CASSLGQGPYGYTF.